The T cell receptor (beta chain) under discussion was sequenced for a study of cytomegalovirus exposure and HLA in healthy donors listed by TCRdb under 2017. As for the study more broadly: An earlier analysis of around 600 of the donors reported 276 Gb of sequence data and 117 million unique TCR beta sequences from approximately 180 million T cells. Rather than using new phenotypic data, the later analysis identified candidate immune exposures from TCR beta sequences and from how often those sequences occurred across donors. The study combined high-throughput TCR immunosequencing, statistical association of individual TCRs with disease status, and machine learning to predict cytomegalovirus infection status. Because of strong linkage in the cohort, a handful of DR-DQ haplotypes were treated as single units for association and clustering. The genetic ancestry cluster associated with self-reported Caucasian donors included roughly 84% of the 300 to 400 genotyped donors. An early release that covered about 600 HLA-typed donors contained around 300 gigabases of sequencing data and about 84 million unique TCR sequences. Besides the first cohort of 666 subjects, a separate validation cohort made up of roughly 120 different subjects was used. The study was designed to test whether signatures of past pathogen exposure could be identified by cataloging public T cell receptors. Across about 370 genotyped donors of the cohort, an average of roughly 250,000 unique TCR beta nucleotide sequences per donor were sequenced, and around 19% of those sequences were non-productive. Donor age, sex, ethnicity and CMV serostatus were compiled together with the repertoire data. Genome-wide SNP genotypes for about 60% of the 666 donors were used in a later genetic analysis, which treated that subset as a discovery cohort. Using immunosequencing, the study profiled T cell repertoires from around 680 subjects and related those repertoires to cytomegalovirus serostatus. Every repertoire in the discovery cohort had been generated on one and the same sequencing platform. Class I and class II HLA loci were covered by the typing at four-digit resolution. An earlier analysis of approximately 500 of the donors applied high-throughput TCR beta sequencing to assess whether each TCR beta V gene segment acted as functional or pseudogenic. The number of donors typed differed by locus, with 629-630 for A, B, C, DRB1 and DQB1, around 560 for DQA1, approximately 580 for DPA1, and 400 to 490 for DPB1. A later analysis re-analyzed previously published TCR beta repertoires from roughly 690 donors and added high-resolution HLA genotyping to study TCR occurrence patterns. The full study reports these points: In a later analysis, over 15,000 TCR beta sequences were associated with specific HLA alleles at a false discovery rate of 0.05. In this cohort, only TCR beta chains were sequenced, and detectable features were limited by the absence of alpha or paired-chain data. Presence/absence analyses assumed roughly uniform sequencing depth across donors, an assumption that may not hold. In a later analysis, most CMV-associated TCR beta chains were found to appear HLA-restricted, with HLA associations seemingly driven largely by CMV exposure. Because some donors lacked HLA typing at each locus, the association tests relied only on the typed subset. A later analysis found that HLA-associated TCR beta chains were more clonally expanded and had lower generation probabilities than equally common non-associated chains. Compared with the 666-donor mean, donors in an Asian-associated ancestry cluster had fewer N-insertions in productive TCRs, according to a later genetic analysis. According to a later analysis, parvovirus B19, influenza, CMV and Epstein-Barr virus appeared linked to several top co-occurrence clusters. The authors suggested that the approach could potentially be generalized to other disease states and immunological phenotypes. Some IMGT-functional V segments, including TRBV6-2 and TRBV6-3, could not be told apart with the 87-base-pair reads, so those segments were excluded. Correlated functional status among segregating V segments might be attributable to linkage disequilibrium, but an unknown experimental factor could not be ruled out. The sequencing pipeline was judged likely to have produced a cluster of highly shared sequence variants as a technical artifact. When HLA alleles, especially DR and DQ, strongly co-occurred, attributing TCR associations to individual alleles was difficult. V-gene and J-gene trimming of TCR beta chains was associated with a missense DCLRE1C variant in a later genetic analysis, and the association was replicated in an independent cohort. Across donors, most TCR sequences were observed very rarely, whereas some public TCRs were present in many individuals. Because counts were too low, about 15 rarely observed V segments, including chromosome 9 orphons, were left out of the earlier analysis of approximately 580 of the donors. In a later analysis, TCR association rates were found to vary across HLA loci, with the most associated TCRs seen for DRB1 alleles and the fewest for HLA-C alleles. Broadly in line with IMGT annotations, most TCR beta V segments showed up in productive rearrangements about 90% or about 30% of the time in an earlier analysis of 587 of the donors. The classifier was reported to diagnose cytomegalovirus status with high specificity and sensitivity in both the original and validation cohorts. In the study, around 150 TCR beta chains were listed as associated with cytomegalovirus. A further reported finding was that TCR beta sequences accurately predicted the HLA-A and HLA-B alleles for most subjects in the first cohort. A few of the identified cytomegalovirus-associated TCR beta chains were confirmed in vitro to be specific for cytomegalovirus antigens. CMV serostatus was the only immune exposure information available for the cohort.

CDR1 and CDR2, looked up from the germline V gene (reference sequence), are LNHDA and SQIVND. V lost 5 bases and J lost 3 bases, and the count of bases not matched to a germline gene is 9. The CDR3 has 16 amino acids, counting the end cysteine and phenylalanine. Only the CDR3 DNA stays, 48 bases, in frame from base 1. Library construction relied on the immunoSEQ multiplex PCR assay. The multiplex PCR relied on a mix of 60 forward primers for TCR Vbeta segments and 13 reverse primers for TCR Jbeta segments. A multiplex PCR assay on genomic DNA amplified the CDR3 region of rearranged TCR beta genes. The Illumina HiSeq System was used to sequence the amplified TCR beta libraries as 87-base-pair reads. As for the authors' bioinformatics: Across the roughly 640 repertoires, a later analysis counted some 81 million unique TCR beta chains, roughly 11 million of which were shared by at least two donors. To remove PCR and sequencing errors, raw reads were error-corrected and collapsed into unique sequences using a nearest-neighbor algorithm that merged closely related sequences. CDR3 sequences were aligned to IMGT reference sequences to assign V, D and J gene segments. Each retained sequence needed at least a six-nucleotide match to both a V gene segment and a J gene segment. Rearrangements were classified as productive when the CDR3 lacked stop codons and remained in frame with V and J, and all other rearrangements were classified as non-productive. CDR3 was defined by IMGT convention, running from the second conserved V-encoded cysteine to the conserved J-encoded phenylalanine. The earlier analysis of more than 450 of the donors excluded sequences that lacked an unambiguous match to a single V gene segment. An earlier analysis of just under 600 of the donors called V segments functional above 56.7% productive rearrangements and segregating when the between-donor standard deviation exceeded 5%. A statistical classification framework was developed to diagnose cytomegalovirus status using the catalog of TCR beta chain sequences. In a later analysis, V and J genes were assigned by comparing TCR nucleotide sequences against IMGT/GENE-DB human TR gene sequences. Using the TCRdist pipeline, a later analysis assigned CDR3 sequences along with most-parsimonious VDJ recombination scenarios. In a later analysis, each TCR beta chain was defined by its CDR3 amino acid sequence together with its V-gene family, and reads without a unique V-gene family were excluded. As a way to deal with suspected cross-contamination and a sequencing artifact, a later analysis dropped approximately 590 nucleotide sequences that were highly shared and had low generation probability. A later analysis calculated a clonal expansion index for each public chain from normalized within-repertoire ranks of inferred template counts. Generation probabilities in a later analysis came from a VDJ recombination model fitted to out-of-frame rearrangements, and those results were checked against IGoR. Hypergeometric tests were used in a later analysis to score TCR-TCR, TCR-HLA and TCR-CMV co-occurrence, with a repertoire-size bias correction applied to the TCR pairs. In a later analysis, false discovery rates were estimated by permuting HLA or CMV assignments 20 times. A later analysis grouped co-occurring TCRs with DBSCAN, adding TCRdist sequence similarity when clustering within HLA-allele-positive subsets. Repertoires with fewer than 30,000 or more than 120,000 public chains were left out of co-occurrence clustering, as were four to six repertoires with anomalous nucleotide sharing. This is the immuneACCESS table as TCRdb keeps it, with only in-frame sequences that have V and J called. A part of the clones is gone; compared with another copy, unresolved V genes explain less than half, and the rest is unexplained. The V and J calls and the clone size are those of that table, but D and trimming were determined from the DNA. Within this sample are around 100,000 clones, with 65% to 80% of them counted one time only. Around 5.1% of the sample is taken by the ten largest.

The cohort was made up of under 800 healthy bone marrow donors. All cohort members were sampled while nominally healthy, although unrecorded immune exposures were likely present. The donor tested CMV seropositive, placing the donor among the approximately 290 seropositive members of the cohort. Each donor provided a peripheral blood sample, and peripheral blood mononuclear cells were used for TCR beta sequencing. The Qiagen DNeasy Blood Extraction Kit was used to extract genomic DNA from the blood cell samples. A note on this clone: Its antigen specificity is not known. One base away there is no much larger clone; base qualities are not given.

What was sequenced was PBMCs. This clonotype originated in a female donor in good health and CMV-seropositive. The sequence is built from TRBV19 and TRBJ2-3, and 9 bases in between align with TRBD2. At the DNA level, the sequence is TGTGCCAGTAGTTCACGGTCTAGCGGGACGACAGATACGCAGTATTTT. The translation is CASSSRSSGTTDTQYF.